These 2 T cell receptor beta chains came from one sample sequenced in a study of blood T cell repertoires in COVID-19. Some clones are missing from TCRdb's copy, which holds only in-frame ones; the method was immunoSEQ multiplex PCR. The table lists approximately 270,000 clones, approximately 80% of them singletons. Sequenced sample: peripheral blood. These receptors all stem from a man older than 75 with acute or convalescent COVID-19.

The CDR3 region is CASSLAHLGATEAFF. The CDR3 nucleotides read TGTGCCAGCAGCTTAGCGCACCTGGGGGCCACTGAAGCTTTCTTT. The V gene is TRBV7-8, the J gene TRBJ1-1; weak D call: TRBD1 (6 bases). V lost 0 bases, J lost 4 bases, and 12 bases lay in between. CDR3 length equals 15 residues. In germline, CDR1 is SGHVS, CDR2 FQNEAQ.

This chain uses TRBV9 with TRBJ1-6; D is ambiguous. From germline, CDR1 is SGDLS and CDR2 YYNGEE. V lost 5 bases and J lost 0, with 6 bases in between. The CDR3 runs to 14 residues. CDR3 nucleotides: TGTGCCAGCAGGAAGAGCTCCTATAATTCACCCCTCCACTTT. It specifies CASRKSSYNSPLHF.